This TCR beta chain was identified in a study of cytomegalovirus exposure and HLA in healthy donors. Findings and limits, study-wide: TRBV6-2, TRBV6-3 and other indistinguishable V segments were excluded.

Looked up from germline, CDR1 is SGHRS and CDR2 is YFSETQ. Losses at the gene ends were 3 bases for V and 4 bases for J; bases not matched to a gene: 9. The CDR3 contains 16 residues. Researchers ran the PCR with 60 Vbeta and 13 Jbeta primers. Only in-frame clones appear in the TCRdb table, and some are missing; sequencing was by immunoSEQ multiplex PCR. The repertoire holds roughly 170,000 clones, over 65% seen once, with roughly 0.76% in the top ten. For this clone: The antigen is unknown.

The source of this sequence is a female donor in good health and CMV-seronegative. The chain employs TRBV5-1 and TRBJ1-1; 10 bases are shared with TRBD1. The sequenced sample was PBMCs. The chain's CDR3 is CASSWGTGVTGTEAFF. CDR3 bases: TGCGCCAGCAGCTGGGGGACAGGGGTCACTGGCACTGAAGCTTTCTTT.